One TCR beta chain is described in this entry. The antigen remains undetermined. Repertoires were generated with immunoSEQ multiplex PCR, while TCRdb's copy carries only in-frame clones and drops some. The profile shows tens of thousands of clones, about 80% of them singletons. This sample is drawn from a study of a mutant IDH1 vaccine in newly diagnosed glioma. Study as a whole: Of treated patients, around 62% were men and approximately 40% women, averaging around 44 years. Beforehand, treatment had been radiotherapy, temozolomide, or both; the majority received both.

CDR1 is SGHTA, CDR2 FQGNSA, per germline. The ends were cut back, 1 base at V and 3 bases at J, with 9 bases in the middle. The CDR3 covers 14 residues. Time point in this sample: week 11, during vaccination. The content of each vaccine dose was 300 ug of mutant IDH1 20-mer peptide, and topical imiquimod accompanied it. In every donor, the tumor was a new WHO grade 3 or 4 IDH1-mutant, ATRX-lost astrocytoma. Study-level results: With respect to changes in top peripheral T cell clonotypes, pseudoprogression seemed unrelated.

The chain couples TRBV7-2 to TRBJ1-2, with a tentative D call TRBD1 (6 bases). This receptor was obtained from a man between 50 and 59 years old with glioma. The source material was PBMCs, sampled from a glioma patient whose treatment included an IDH1 peptide vaccine. The CDR3 bases are TGTGCCAGCAGCTTAGAACAGGGCGACTATGGCTACACCTTC. Its translation is CASSLEQGDYGYTF.